This T cell receptor beta chain was obtained from a study of blood T cell repertoires in COVID-19. About the study: PBMCs, B-cell-depleted T cells, or T cells were the source of the cDNA or gDNA that made up the material.

Per the original data handling: The assay estimated nucleated cells by amplifying reference gene primers. The assay was immunoSEQ multiplex PCR, and TCRdb's table has in-frame clones only and misses some. V, J and clone size were drawn from that table, and D and trimming were deduced from the DNA. This sample yields fewer than 30,000 clones, of which 75% to 90% are seen a single time; more than 15% belongs to the top ten. From germline, CDR1 is SGHRS and CDR2 YFSETQ. This CDR3 is built from 15 residues. The ends lost 4 bases at V and 3 bases at J; junction bases unmatched: 4. This clonotype was obtained from a man aged 70-80 years with active COVID-19. The rearrangement links TRBV5-1 to TRBJ2-7, with 13 bases that match TRBD2. Material: peripheral blood. DNA of the CDR3: TGCGCCAGCAGCACCGGACTAGCGGGGGTCTACGAGCAGTACTTC. Translated, it gives CASSTGLAGVYEQYF. Full variable domain (rest looked up from reference TRBV5-1 and TRBJ2-7): KAGVTQTPRYLIKTRGQQVTLSCSPISGHRSVSWYQQTPGQGLQFLFEYFSETQRNKGNFPGRFSGRQFSNSRSEMNVSTLELGDSALYLCASSTGLAGVYEQYFGPGTRLTVT.